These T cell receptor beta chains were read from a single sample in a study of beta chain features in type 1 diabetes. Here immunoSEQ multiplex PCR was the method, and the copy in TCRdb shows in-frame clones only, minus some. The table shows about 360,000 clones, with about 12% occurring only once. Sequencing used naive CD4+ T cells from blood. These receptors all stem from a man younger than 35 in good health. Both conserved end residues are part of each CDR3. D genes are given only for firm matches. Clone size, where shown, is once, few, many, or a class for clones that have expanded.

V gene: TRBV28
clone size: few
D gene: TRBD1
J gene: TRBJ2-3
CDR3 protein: CASSFAGTGNTDTQYF
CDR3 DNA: TGTGCCAGCAGTTTCGCCGGGACAGGGAACACAGATACGCAGTATTTT

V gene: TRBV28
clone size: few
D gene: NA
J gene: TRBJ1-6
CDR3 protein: CASTSLKDSSYNSPLHF
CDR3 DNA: TGTGCCAGCACCTCTCTCAAGGACAGCTCCTATAATTCACCCCTCCACTTT

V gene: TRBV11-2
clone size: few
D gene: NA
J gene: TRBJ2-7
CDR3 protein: CASSLTLTSNWVYEQYF
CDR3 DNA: TGTGCCAGCAGCTTGACGCTGACTAGTAATTGGGTCTACGAGCAGTACTTC

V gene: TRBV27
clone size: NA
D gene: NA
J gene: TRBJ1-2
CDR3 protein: CASSLRGSGGNMFGYTF
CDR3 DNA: TGTGCCAGCAGTTTAAGGGGCTCGGGAGGGAACATGTTTGGCTACACCTTC

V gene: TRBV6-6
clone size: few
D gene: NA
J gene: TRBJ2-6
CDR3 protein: CASSFAGSGANVLTF
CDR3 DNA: TGTGCCAGCAGTTTCGCGGGCTCTGGGGCCAACGTCCTGACTTTC

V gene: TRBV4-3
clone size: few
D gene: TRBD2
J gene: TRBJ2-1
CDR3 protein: CASSQDSGGDLYNEQFF
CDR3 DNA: TGCGCCAGCAGCCAAGACAGCGGGGGGGACCTTTACAATGAGCAGTTCTTC

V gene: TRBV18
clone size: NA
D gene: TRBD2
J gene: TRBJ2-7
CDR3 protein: CASSLQPGTSWDEQYF
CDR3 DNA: TGTGCCAGCTCACTTCAACCAGGGACTAGCTGGGACGAGCAGTACTTC

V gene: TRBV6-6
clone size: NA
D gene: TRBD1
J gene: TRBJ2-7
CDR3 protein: CASSYSGQVSYEQYF
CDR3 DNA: TGTGCCAGCAGTTACTCGGGACAGGTCTCCTACGAGCAGTACTTC

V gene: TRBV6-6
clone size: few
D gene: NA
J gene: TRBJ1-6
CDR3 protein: CASSYSGHQNSPLHF
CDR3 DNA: TGTGCCAGCAGTTACTCGGGACATCAAAATTCACCCCTCCACTTT

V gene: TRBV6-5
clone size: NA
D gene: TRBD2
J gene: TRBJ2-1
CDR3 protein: CASSYGTSGHNEQFF
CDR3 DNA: TGTGCCAGCAGTTACGGGACTAGCGGCCACAATGAGCAGTTCTTC

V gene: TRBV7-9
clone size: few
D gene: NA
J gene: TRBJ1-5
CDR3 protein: CASSLFGEKHF
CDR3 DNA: TGTGCCAGCAGCTTGTTTGGAGAAAAGCATTTT

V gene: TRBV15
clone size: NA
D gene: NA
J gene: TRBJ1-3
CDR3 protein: CATSSTPLGTHLYF
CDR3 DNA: TGTGCCACCAGCAGCACCCCCCTCGGGACTCATTTATATTTT

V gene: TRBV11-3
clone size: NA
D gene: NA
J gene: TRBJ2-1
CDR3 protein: CASSFGQHNEQFF
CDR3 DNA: TGTGCCAGCAGCTTTGGGCAGCACAATGAGCAGTTCTTC

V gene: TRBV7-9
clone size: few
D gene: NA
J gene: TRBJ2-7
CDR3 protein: CASSFRGSSYEQYF
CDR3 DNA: TGTGCCAGCAGCTTTCGAGGGTCGAGCTACGAGCAGTACTTC

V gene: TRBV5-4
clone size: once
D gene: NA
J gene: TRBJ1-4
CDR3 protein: CASSLGRTPPKKLFF
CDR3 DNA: TGTGCCAGCAGCTTGGGCAGAACACCACCGAAAAAACTGTTTTTT

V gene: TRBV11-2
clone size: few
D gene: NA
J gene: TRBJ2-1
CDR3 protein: CASSSGVQEQFF
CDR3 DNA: TGTGCCAGCAGCTCCGGGGTCCAGGAGCAGTTCTTC

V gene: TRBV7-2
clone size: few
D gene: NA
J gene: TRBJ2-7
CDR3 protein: CATKFQGTLHEQYF
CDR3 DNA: TGTGCCACCAAATTCCAGGGGACGCTTCACGAGCAGTACTTC

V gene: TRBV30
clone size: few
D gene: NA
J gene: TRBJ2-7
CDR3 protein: CAWIADLTQHYEQYF
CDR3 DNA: TGTGCCTGGATAGCGGATCTTACTCAACATTACGAGCAGTACTTC

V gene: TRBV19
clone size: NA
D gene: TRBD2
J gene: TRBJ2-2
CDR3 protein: CASSAREGRATGELFF
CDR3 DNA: TGTGCCAGTAGCGCCCGGGAGGGCCGGGCTACCGGGGAGCTGTTTTTT

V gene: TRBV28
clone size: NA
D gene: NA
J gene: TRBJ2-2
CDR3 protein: CASRLNTGELFF
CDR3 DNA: TGTGCCAGCAGACTGAACACCGGGGAGCTGTTTTTT

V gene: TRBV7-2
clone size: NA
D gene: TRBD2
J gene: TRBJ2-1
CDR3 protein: CASRSGGGPRGEQFF
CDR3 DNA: TGTGCCAGCCGGAGCGGGGGGGGTCCGAGGGGTGAGCAGTTCTTC

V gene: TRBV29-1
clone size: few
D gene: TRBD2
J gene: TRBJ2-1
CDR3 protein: CSVAGLAGANNEQFF
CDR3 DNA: TGCAGCGTAGCCGGACTAGCGGGGGCAAACAATGAGCAGTTCTTC

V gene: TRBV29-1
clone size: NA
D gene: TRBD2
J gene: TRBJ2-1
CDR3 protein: CSVQVTSGSSYNEQFF
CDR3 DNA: TGCAGCGTTCAAGTGACTAGCGGGAGCTCCTACAATGAGCAGTTCTTC

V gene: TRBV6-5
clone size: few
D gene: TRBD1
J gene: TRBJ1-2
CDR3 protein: CASSYALTTGEGYTF
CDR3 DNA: TGTGCCAGCAGTTACGCCCTCACGACAGGGGAAGGCTACACCTTC

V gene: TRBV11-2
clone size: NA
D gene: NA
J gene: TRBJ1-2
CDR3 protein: CASSLTQGKDGYTF
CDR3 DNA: TGTGCCAGCAGCTTAACCCAGGGAAAAGATGGCTACACCTTC

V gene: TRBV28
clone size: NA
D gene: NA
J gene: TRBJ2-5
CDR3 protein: CASRVGVLKSETQYF
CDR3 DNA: TGTGCCAGCCGGGTCGGTGTCCTAAAGTCGGAGACCCAGTACTTC

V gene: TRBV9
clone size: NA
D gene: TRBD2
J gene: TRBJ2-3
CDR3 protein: CASSALAGVARDTQYF
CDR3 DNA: TGTGCCAGCAGCGCCTTAGCGGGAGTTGCTAGAGATACGCAGTATTTT

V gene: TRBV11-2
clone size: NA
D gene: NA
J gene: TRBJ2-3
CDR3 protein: CASSYRAGITDTQYF
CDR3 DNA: TGTGCCAGCAGCTACCGGGCAGGGATCACAGATACGCAGTATTTT

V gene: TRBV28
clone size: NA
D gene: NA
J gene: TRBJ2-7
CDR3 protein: CASSLDQGFYEQYF
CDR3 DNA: TGTGCCAGCAGTTTAGATCAGGGCTTCTACGAGCAGTACTTC

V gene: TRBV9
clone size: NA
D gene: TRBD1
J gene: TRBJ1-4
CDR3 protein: CASSGKLTGGIKKLFF
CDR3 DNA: TGTGCCAGCAGCGGAAAACTGACAGGGGGTATTAAAAAACTGTTTTTT

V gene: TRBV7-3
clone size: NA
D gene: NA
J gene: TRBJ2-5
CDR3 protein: CASSLNGAGGETQYF
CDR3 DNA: TGTGCCAGCAGCTTAAACGGCGCAGGTGGAGAGACCCAGTACTTC

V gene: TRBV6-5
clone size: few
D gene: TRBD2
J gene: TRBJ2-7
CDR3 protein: CASSSRTSGQYEQYF
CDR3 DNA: TGTGCCAGCAGTTCTCGGACTAGCGGGCAATACGAGCAGTACTTC

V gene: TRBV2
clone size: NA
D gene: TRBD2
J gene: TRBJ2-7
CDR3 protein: CASSGPLAGGEQYF
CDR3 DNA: TGTGCCAGCAGTGGGCCACTAGCGGGAGGCGAGCAGTACTTC

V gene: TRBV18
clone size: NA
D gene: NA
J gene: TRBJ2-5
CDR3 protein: CASSPFSTPQETQYF
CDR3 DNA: TGTGCCAGCTCACCTTTTAGCACACCTCAAGAGACCCAGTACTTC

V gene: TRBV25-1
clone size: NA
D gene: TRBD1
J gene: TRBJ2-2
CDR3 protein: CASSEMVGQGKPGELFF
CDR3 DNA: TGTGCCAGCAGTGAAATGGTGGGACAGGGGAAACCCGGGGAGCTGTTTTTT

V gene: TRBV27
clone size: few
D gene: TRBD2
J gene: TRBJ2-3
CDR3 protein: CASSFRGGRDTQYF
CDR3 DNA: TGTGCCAGCAGTTTCCGGGGGGGGCGAGATACGCAGTATTTT

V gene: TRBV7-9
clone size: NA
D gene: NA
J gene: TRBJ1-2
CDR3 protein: CASSPRQGNYGYTF
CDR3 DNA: TGTGCCAGCAGCCCCCGCCAGGGTAACTATGGCTACACCTTC

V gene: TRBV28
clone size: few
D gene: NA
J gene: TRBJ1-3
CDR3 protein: CASGVWAGDSGNTIYF
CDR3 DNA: TGTGCCAGCGGAGTCTGGGCGGGAGATTCTGGAAACACCATATATTTT

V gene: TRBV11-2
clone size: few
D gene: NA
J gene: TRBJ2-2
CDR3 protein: CASSPLPAGTGELFF
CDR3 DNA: TGTGCCAGCAGCCCCCTCCCCGCGGGCACCGGGGAGCTGTTTTTT

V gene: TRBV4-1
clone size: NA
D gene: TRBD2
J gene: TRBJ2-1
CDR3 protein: CASSQEVRDYEQFF
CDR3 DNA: TGCGCCAGCAGCCAGGAAGTAAGGGACTACGAGCAGTTCTTC

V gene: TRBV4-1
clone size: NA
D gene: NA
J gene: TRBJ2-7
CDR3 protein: CASSQPGTYEQYF
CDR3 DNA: TGCGCCAGCAGCCAACCGGGGACCTACGAGCAGTACTTC